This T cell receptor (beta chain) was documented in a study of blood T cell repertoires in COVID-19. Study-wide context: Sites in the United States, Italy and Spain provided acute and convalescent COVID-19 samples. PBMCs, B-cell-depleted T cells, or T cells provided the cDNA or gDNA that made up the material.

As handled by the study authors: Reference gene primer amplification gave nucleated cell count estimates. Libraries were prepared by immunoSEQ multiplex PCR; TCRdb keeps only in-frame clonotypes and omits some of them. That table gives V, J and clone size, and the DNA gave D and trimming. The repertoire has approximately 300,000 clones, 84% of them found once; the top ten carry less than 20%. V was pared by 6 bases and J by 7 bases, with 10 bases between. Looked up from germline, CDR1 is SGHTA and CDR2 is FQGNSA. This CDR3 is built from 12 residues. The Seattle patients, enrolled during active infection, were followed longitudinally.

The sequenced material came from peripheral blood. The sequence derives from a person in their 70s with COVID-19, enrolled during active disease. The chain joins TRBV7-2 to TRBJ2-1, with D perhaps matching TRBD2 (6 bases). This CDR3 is CASRLAPNEQFF. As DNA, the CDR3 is TGTGCCAGCAGACTAGCCCCGAATGAGCAGTTCTTC.